This is a list of T cell receptor beta chains from one sample in a study of blood T cell repertoires in COVID-19. Produced via immunoSEQ multiplex PCR; TCRdb's table is partial and in-frame only. Among some 240,000 clones, 84% were seen once, and the ten largest hold around 1.5%. Input material: peripheral blood. These receptors were obtained from a woman aged 40 to 50 who had recovered from COVID-19. The CDR3 runs from the conserved cysteine through the conserved F or W. The D gene is left open where the match is weak. Clone size, where shown, is once, few, many, or a class for clones that have expanded.

clone_size	d_call	v_call	j_call	cdr3_length	cdr3_aa	cdr3_nt
few	TRBD1	TRBV3-1/TRBV3-2	TRBJ1-5	18	CASSLTIKRQGGRQPQHF	TGTGCCAGCAGCCTCACGATAAAAAGACAGGGAGGACGGCAGCCCCAGCATTTT
once	.	TRBV19	TRBJ2-7	15	CASSIVSGAQYEQYF	TGTGCCAGTAGTATAGTGTCAGGGGCGCAATACGAGCAGTACTTC
once	.	TRBV7-9	TRBJ1-2	14	CASSFPPGIEGYTF	TGTGCCAGCAGCTTCCCCCCGGGGATTGAGGGCTACACCTTC
.	TRBD1	TRBV7-9	TRBJ2-1	15	CASSWTGGLNNEQFF	TGTGCCAGCAGCTGGACAGGGGGACTGAACAATGAGCAGTTCTTC
.	TRBD1	TRBV5-1	TRBJ2-7	13	CASSLGQGDEQYF	TGCGCCAGCAGCTTGGGACAGGGGGACGAGCAGTACTTC
.	TRBD1	TRBV7-2	TRBJ1-1	15	CASRLGQGMGPEAFF	TGTGCCAGCAGACTCGGACAGGGGATGGGTCCCGAAGCTTTCTTT
once	.	TRBV27	TRBJ2-5	13	CASSLGQGETQYF	TGTGCCAGCAGTCTAGGTCAGGGGGAGACCCAGTACTTC
.	TRBD1	TRBV7-9	TRBJ2-1	15	CASRTDRGKTHEQFF	TGTGCCAGCAGAACGGACAGGGGGAAAACTCATGAGCAGTTCTTC
.	TRBD2	TRBV6-1	TRBJ2-7	16	CASSESRLAVRYEQYF	TGTGCCAGCAGTGAATCCAGGCTAGCGGTTCGCTACGAGCAGTACTTC
.	.	TRBV18	TRBJ1-6	16	CASSPSLAGINSPLHF	TGTGCCAGCTCACCATCTCTCGCAGGGATCAATTCACCCCTCCACTTT
.	TRBD1	TRBV5-5	TRBJ2-5	19	CASSLAPGQGALPQETQYF	TGTGCCAGCAGCTTGGCCCCGGGACAGGGGGCCCTTCCCCAAGAGACCCAGTACTTC
.	.	TRBV19	TRBJ1-2	14	CASTGPQSYYGYTF	TGTGCCAGTACAGGGCCTCAGTCATACTATGGCTACACCTTC
.	TRBD2	TRBV7-8	TRBJ2-3	16	CASSLATSGRTDTQYF	TGTGCCAGCAGCTTAGCGACTAGCGGACGCACAGATACGCAGTATTTT